This T cell receptor (beta chain) was sequenced in a study of human T cells and chemical hapten exposure. Study-level background: The sensitizer, 2% DPC, was used on around 2 cm by around 2 cm of upper inner arm skin.

TCRdb passed the RACE reads through MiXCR, listing each CDR3 protein once. The sample has some 80,000 distinct CDR3 sequences, around a tenth seen once. Specified time point: patch test 2, 6 weeks after DPC sensitization. Noted treatment: therapeutic diphenylcyclopropenone sensitization with weekly scalp DPC. The CDR3 covers 14 residues. V was trimmed by 8 bases and J by 1 base, leaving 11 bases between them. Per the germline V gene, CDR1 is LNHDA and CDR2 is SQIVND (reference sequence). The source is a young man with alopecia areata. Some clones in this sample may be carry-over from other donors' samples. Source: whole blood, taken in connection with sensitization to the hapten diphenylcyclopropenone (DPC). This chain connects TRBV19 to TRBJ2-2; maybe TRBD2 (6 bases). For the CDR3, the DNA is TGTGCCAGTGCGGGACGGAGGAACACCGGGGAGCTGTTTTTT. This translates into CASAGRRNTGELFF.